This record looks at one TCR beta chain sequence and its context. The record originates from a study of blood T cell repertoires in COVID-19. Generated by immunoSEQ multiplex PCR, the TCRdb table keeps only in-frame clones and is missing some. The repertoire holds about 260,000 clones, with roughly 86% as singletons. The CDR3 is made up of 12 amino acids. The J segment lost 11 bases and the V segment lost 6 bases, leaving 9 bases of the junction unmatched. CDR1 and CDR2 from the germline V gene are MNHEY and SVGAGI. Material: PBMCs or T cells enriched from blood (not recorded which). This sequence was found in a woman in her fifties or sixties who had recovered from COVID-19. The chain employs TRBV6-5 and TRBJ1-1, with 7 bases that match TRBD1. CDR3 bases: TGTGCCAGCAGCCTCCCCCCAGGGGGGGCTTTCTTT. Amino acids: CASSLPPGGAFF.